The rows below give T cell receptor beta chains drawn from one sample of a study of cytomegalovirus exposure and HLA in healthy donors. Profiled with immunoSEQ multiplex PCR; TCRdb holds only in-frame clones, not every one. The sample has roughly 120,000 clones, 73% seen once. The sequencing input was PBMCs. These receptors came from a man aged 55 to 69 in good health and CMV-seropositive. Both conserved end residues are part of each CDR3. D genes are given only for firm matches. Size tells how often a clone was seen (once, few, many) or the class of an expanded clone, and some rows leave it out.

V gene	D gene	J gene	clone size	CDR3 DNA	CDR3 protein
TRBV5-1	TRBD1	TRBJ1-2	once	TGCGCCAGCAGTTATAACGGGGGACAGAGACAGTCTAACTATGGCTACACCTTC	CASSYNGGQRQSNYGYTF
TRBV4-1	TRBD2	TRBJ2-7	NA	TGCGCCAGCAGCCAGGGGACTAGCTCGATATACGAGCAGTACTTC	CASSQGTSSIYEQYF
TRBV7-9	NA	TRBJ1-4	NA	TGTGCCAGCAGCTTAACAGCAGAAGGAGAAAAACTGTTTTTT	CASSLTAEGEKLFF
TRBV2	TRBD2	TRBJ2-7	NA	TGTGCCAGCAATTCTAGCGGGGGCTCATACGGGCAGTACTTC	CASNSSGGSYGQYF
TRBV30	NA	TRBJ2-7	NA	TGTGCCTGGGGAGACGGGTCCTACGAGCAGTACTTC	CAWGDGSYEQYF
TRBV5-1	TRBD1	TRBJ1-4	once	TGCGCCAGCAGCACAAGACAGGGGGGTGAAAAACTGTTTTTT	CASSTRQGGEKLFF
TRBV28	NA	TRBJ1-1	medium-sized	TGTGGGGCTAGTAAGGCGGGGGCTGAAGCTTTCTTT	CGASKAGAEAFF
TRBV28	NA	TRBJ2-2	NA	TGTGCCAGCAGTTTTTTCGGGGGGCAAAACACCGGGGAGCTGTTTTTT	CASSFFGGQNTGELFF
TRBV19	NA	TRBJ2-5	once	TGTGCCAGTAGTATCGCGCGGGTAATGACCCGGCCGACCCAGTACTTC	CASSIARVMTRPTQYF
TRBV9	NA	TRBJ1-1	NA	TGTGCCAGCAGCGTCGGCCAGGGAAGCGAAACTGAAGCTTTCTTT	CASSVGQGSETEAFF
TRBV4-1	TRBD2	TRBJ2-3	few	TGCGCCAGCAGCCAATTGTGGGCTAGCGGGGGGAGGGATACGCAGTATTTT	CASSQLWASGGRDTQYF
TRBV10-1	TRBD2	TRBJ2-5	NA	TGCGCCTCGGGCCTCGGAGCTAGCGGGGATCAAGAGACCCAGTACTTC	CASGLGASGDQETQYF
TRBV5-3	NA	TRBJ1-4	NA	TGTGCCAGAAGCTTGAAGAGGCGACTGAATGAAAAACTGTTTTTT	CARSLKRRLNEKLFF
TRBV5-4	TRBD2	TRBJ2-3	once	TGTGCCAGCAGCGGACTAGCGGGGGGGCTATACACAGATACGCAGTATTTT	CASSGLAGGLYTDTQYF
TRBV15	NA	TRBJ1-3	NA	TGTGCCACCAGCAGGCAGGACACGTTCTCTGGAAACACCATATATTTT	CATSRQDTFSGNTIYF